Shown below are 29 T cell receptor beta chains from a single sample sequenced in a study of molecular identifiers for immune sequencing clone quantification. TCRdb used MiXCR to reprocess the PCR reads, holding one entry per CDR3 protein. The sample lists under 600,000 distinct CDR3 sequences, around 23% seen once, with 0.76% in the top ten. What was sequenced was naive CD8+ T cells from blood, with Jurkat cell RNA spiked in. Regarding subset: FACS-sorted CD8+CD4-CCR7+CD45RA+ naive T cells. These receptors all stem from a human donor in good health. Some libraries in this study had Jurkat cell RNA spiked in.

This clonotype appeared a few times. The chain has TRBV15 and TRBJ2-7, with a tentative D call TRBD1 (7 bases). The CDR3 length is 13 residues. V was pared by 5 bases and J by 2 bases, with 10 bases between. Germline V lookup: CDR1 LNHNV, CDR2 YYDKDF (reference sequence). CDR3 DNA sequence: TGTGCCACCAGCGGCGGGACAGCCTACGAGCAGTACTTC. Its protein product is CATSGGTAYEQYF.

This clonotype appeared many times. The gene calls are TRBV6-2 or TRBV6-3 and TRBJ2-4; D is ambiguous. With 0 bases removed from V and 6 bases from J, the gap between germline ends came to 6 bases. The V gene's germline CDR1 is MNHEY and CDR2 SVGEGT. The CDR3 is made up of 13 amino acids. The CDR3 spells CASSYSSVNIQYF. In DNA, the CDR3 is TGTGCCAGCAGTTACTCCTCAGTAAACATTCAGTACTTC.

This clonotype was detected only a few times. The rearrangement joins TRBV29-1 to TRBJ1-3; D remains ambiguous. CDR1 and CDR2 from the germline V gene are SQVTM and ANQGSEA. V was shortened by 4 bases and J by 0 bases, with 10 bases between the two germline ends. CDR3 length: 14 residues. CDR3 in amino acids: CSVGPGSSGNTIYF. The CDR3 DNA follows: TGCAGCGTTGGACCCGGCTCCTCTGGAAACACCATATATTTT.

This clonotype was recorded many times. The chain carries TRBV7-9 and TRBJ2-1, with 13 bases matching TRBD2. The CDR3 length is 19 residues. Trimming at V came to 1 base and at J to 1 base, leaving 7 bases not matched to a gene. Germline lookup yields CDR1 SEHNR and CDR2 FQNEAQ (reference sequence). The CDR3 loop reads CASSLGLAGGGLSYNEQFF. The DNA of the CDR3 is TGTGCCAGCAGCTTAGGACTAGCGGGAGGAGGATTGTCCTACAATGAGCAGTTCTTC. The full variable domain, completed using reference TRBV7-9 and TRBJ2-1, is DTGVSQNPRHKITKRGQNVTFRCDPISEHNRLYWYRQTLGQGPEFLTYFQNEAQLEKSRLLSDRFSAERPKGSFSTLEIQRTEQGDSAMYLCASSLGLAGGGLSYNEQFFGPGTRLTVL.

The gene calls are TRBV11-3 and TRBJ2-1; 12 nucleotides agree with TRBD1. CDR3 length equals 16 residues. Per germline, CDR1 SGHNT and CDR2 YENEEA. With 5 bases clipped from V and 7 bases from J, the junction kept 9 bases outside the gene matches. DNA of the CDR3: TGTGCCAGCAGCCACAACCGGGACAGGGGGCTGAATGAGCAGTTCTTC. It translates to CASSHNRDRGLNEQFF.

Note on this clonotype: The DNA is omitted, as the CDR3 cannot be located on it reliably, and the CDR3 follows TCRdb's listing. V is TRBV4-1 and J is TRBJ2-3; no check of the table's D call, TRBD1, against the DNA was made. The germline V gene has CDR1 MGHRA and CDR2 YSYEKL. The CDR3 sequence runs 15 residues, both termini included. This CDR3 reads CASSQVGRGAGTRYF.

The rearrangement uses TRBV27 and TRBJ1-6; 7 bases match TRBD1. Germline CDR1 and CDR2: MNHEY and SMNVEV (reference sequence). This CDR3 comprises 16 residues. V gave up 2 bases and J gave up 7 bases; unmatched junction bases: 8. The DNA of the CDR3 is TGTGCCAGCAGTTTAGGAGGGGGCGCTTGGAATTCACCCCTCCACTTT. The encoded protein is CASSLGGGAWNSPLHF.

There are many counts of this clonotype. The rearrangement links TRBV3-1 to TRBJ2-2; TRBD2 matches at 8 bases. Trimming removed 4 bases from V and 6 bases from J; junction bases left unmatched: 10. CDR1 is LGHDT and CDR2 is YNNKEL in the germline V gene (reference sequence). CDR3 length: 16 amino acids. CDR3 sequence: CASSPGTSLVAGELFF. The CDR3 DNA reads as TGTGCCAGCAGCCCCGGGACTAGTTTGGTTGCCGGGGAGCTGTTTTTT.

This sequence joins TRBV9 and TRBJ2-5, with a weak D call TRBD2 (5 bases). The V gene's germline CDR1 is SGDLS and CDR2 YYNGEE. Trimming shortened V by 0 bases and J by 3 bases, and 9 bases separated the two germline ends. The CDR3 spans 14 residues. The CDR3 nucleotides are TGTGCCAGCAGCGTAGCGGACGGGGAAGAGACCCAGTACTTC. Its protein product is CASSVADGEETQYF. The entire variable domain, with the rest obtained from reference TRBV9 and TRBJ2-5, is as follows: DSGVTQTPKHLITATGQRVTLRCSPRSGDLSVYWYQQSLDQGLQFLIQYYNGEERAKGNILERFSAQQFPDLHSELNLSSLELGDSALYFCASSVADGEETQYFGPGTRLLVL.

This clonotype was seen repeatedly, ten times or more. The V and J genes are TRBV11-2 and TRBJ2-7; no clear D. The CDR3 runs 15 residues. Germline-derived CDR1 and CDR2 are SGHAT and FQNNGV. Trimming left V 3 bases short and J 3 bases short, with 15 bases between. The CDR3 loop is CASSFGSPSGYEQYF. CDR3 bases: TGTGCCAGCAGCTTCGGTTCCCCTTCAGGCTACGAGCAGTACTTC. The full variable domain, completed using reference TRBV11-2 and TRBJ2-7, is EAGVAQSPRYKIIEKRQSVAFWCNPISGHATLYWYQQILGQGPKLLIQFQNNGVVDDSQLPKDRFSAERLKGVDSTLKIQPAKLEDSAVYLCASSFGSPSGYEQYFGPGTRLTVT.

The V gene is TRBV7-9, the J gene TRBJ2-2; 7 bases fit TRBD1. The CDR3 contains 17 residues. The germline gives CDR1 SEHNR, CDR2 FQNEAQ (reference sequence). With V trimmed by 11 bases and J by 2 bases, 17 bases remained unmatched. The CDR3 reads CAGVLIETGSNTGELFF. In DNA form, the CDR3 reads TGTGCCGGCGTCCTAATCGAGACAGGGAGTAACACCGGGGAGCTGTTTTTT.

With respect to this clonotype: A much bigger clone sits one base away, suggesting this may be a read error. The chain couples TRBV20-1 to TRBJ1-3, with TRBD1 matching 8 bases. The germline gives CDR1 DFQATT, CDR2 SNEGSKA (reference sequence). V gave up 2 bases and J gave up 0 bases; unmatched junction bases: 6. The CDR3 has 16 residues. The CDR3: CSARIAGGHSGNTIYF. DNA of the CDR3: TGCAGTGCTAGAATCGCAGGGGGCCACTCTGGAAACACCATATATTTT.

This clonotype was seen only a few times. The rearrangement uses TRBV27 and TRBJ1-1, with 8 bases aligning to TRBD1. Germline V gene lookup returns CDR1 MNHEY and CDR2 SMNVEV (reference sequence). The CDR3 runs to 14 residues. Trimming took 3 bases from V and 6 from J; bases not matched to a gene: 6. Written as DNA, the CDR3 is TGTGCCAGCAGTTTTGTGCACAGGGGGGCTGAAGCTTTCTTT. It encodes CASSFVHRGAEAFF.

This clonotype was detected many times. The chain uses TRBV30 and TRBJ2-3; D remains ambiguous. This CDR3 is 14 amino acids long. CDR1 GTSNPN and CDR2 SVGIG come from the germline V gene (reference sequence). V was shortened by 2 bases and J by 0 bases, with 9 bases between the two germline ends. The CDR3 DNA sequence: TGTGCCTGGAGTTTGATCAGTAGCACAGATACGCAGTATTTT. The encoded protein is CAWSLISSTDTQYF.

This clonotype came up many times. The chain employs TRBV6-2 or TRBV6-3 and TRBJ2-2; D uncertain. Trimming left V 5 bases short and J 0 bases short, with 7 bases between. Per the germline V gene, CDR1 is MNHEY and CDR2 is SVGEGT. This CDR3 is 14 amino acids long. This CDR3 is CASSRTANTGELFF. The CDR3 region has the DNA TGTGCCAGCAGTCGGACGGCGAACACCGGGGAGCTGTTTTTT.

With regard to this clonotype: This may come from a read error, since a much larger clone is one base off. The V call is TRBV29-1, the J call TRBJ1-1; unclear D gene. Germline V lookup: CDR1 SQVTM, CDR2 ANQGSEA. The CDR3 runs 12 residues. CDR3 coding DNA: TGCAGCGTTGAAGTTCTCGACACTGAAGCTCTCTTT. Protein product: CSVEVLDTEALF.

On this clonotype itself: This may be a read error, as it is one base from a much larger clone. The V gene is TRBV27, the J gene TRBJ2-5; TRBD2 might be the D (6 bases). CDR1 is MNHEY, CDR2 SMNVEV, per germline (reference sequence). The CDR3 is made up of 14 amino acids. Trimming stripped 9 bases from V and 1 base from J, with 15 bases between. The CDR3 spells CASGLRIAQETQYF. CDR3 DNA sequence: TGTGCCAGTGGACTACGGATTGCCCAAGAGACCCAGTACTTC.

The chain has TRBV7-9 and TRBJ1-1, with D unclear. V was cut by 5 bases and J by 1 base, with 11 bases left in between. In germline, CDR1 is SEHNR, CDR2 FQNEAQ (reference sequence). The CDR3 runs 14 residues. The CDR3 DNA reads TGTGCCAGCAGCCCGATCGATTGGAACACTGAAGCTTTCTTT. This gives the protein CASSPIDWNTEAFF.

J is TRBJ1-1 and V is TRBV4-1; tentative D call: TRBD1 (5 bases). V was shortened by 0 bases and J by 4 bases, with 15 bases between the two germline ends. This CDR3 region has 16 residues. Germline V gene data show CDR1 as MGHRA and CDR2 as YSYEKL. CDR3 DNA sequence: TGCGCCAGCAGCCAAGAGTACGGGGCGCAGGGCACTGAAGCTTTCTTT. Amino acids: CASSQEYGAQGTEAFF.

This clonotype was counted at least ten times. This chain links TRBV4-1 with TRBJ2-1; 13 bases align to TRBD2. Germline V gives CDR1 MGHRA, CDR2 YSYEKL. V trimming: 6 bases; J trimming: 7 bases; junction bases outside the gene matches: 3. This CDR3 spans 14 amino acids. CDR3 nucleotides: TGCGCCAGCAGTGGACTAGCGGGGGCGAATGAGCAGTTCTTC. It is translated as CASSGLAGANEQFF.

This clonotype was observed a handful of times. This rearrangement joins TRBV6-2 or TRBV6-3 to TRBJ2-7; TRBD2 is a possible D gene (5 bases). The germline gives CDR1 MNHEY, CDR2 SVGEGT. The CDR3 contains 15 residues. V was pared by 2 bases and J by 3 bases, with 14 bases between. The CDR3 reads CASSYGPGMGYEQYF. In DNA, the CDR3 is TGTGCCAGCAGTTACGGTCCGGGGATGGGCTACGAGCAGTACTTC.

The gene calls are TRBV30 and TRBJ2-3; D gene unclear. The length of the CDR3 is 11 residues. The germline gives CDR1 GTSNPN, CDR2 SVGIG (reference sequence). V lost 2 bases, J lost 10 bases, and 10 bases lay in between. CDR3 in amino acids: CAWSKKSSQYF. The CDR3 DNA reads as TGTGCCTGGAGTAAGAAGAGTTCGCAGTATTTT.

The chain joins TRBV30 to TRBJ2-1, with 8 positions matching TRBD2. Germline CDR1 reads GTSNPN; CDR2 reads SVGIG (reference sequence). The CDR3 is 14 residues long. The ends lost 1 base at V and 7 bases at J; junction bases unmatched: 6. DNA for the CDR3: TGTGCCTGGAGTGAAGGTCGGGGGGGTAATGAGCAGTTCTTC. Its protein product is CAWSEGRGGNEQFF. The variable domain in full, completed from reference TRBV30 and TRBJ2-1, reads SQTIHQWPATLVQPVGSPLSLECTVEGTSNPNLYWYRQAAGRGLQLLFYSVGIGQISSEVPQNLSASRPQDRQFILSSKKLLLSDSGFYLCAWSEGRGGNEQFFGPGTRLTVL.

This clonotype showed up just a few times. V is TRBV4-1 and J is TRBJ1-5, with D unclear. The CDR3 length is 17 residues. V shed 0 bases and J shed 5 bases, with 17 bases lying between them. Looked up from germline, CDR1 is MGHRA and CDR2 is YSYEKL. The CDR3 is CASSQEAVPNPYQPQHF. The CDR3 DNA reads as TGCGCCAGCAGCCAAGAGGCGGTCCCTAACCCCTATCAGCCCCAGCATTTT.

The gene calls are TRBV19 and TRBJ2-7, with a tentative D call TRBD2 (5 bases). Germline values: CDR1 LNHDA, CDR2 SQIVND (reference sequence). V lost 3 bases to trimming and J lost 5 bases, with 17 bases between them. This CDR3 is built from 15 residues. This chain's CDR3 is CASSMSDFSPNEQYF. DNA for the CDR3: TGTGCCAGTAGTATGTCGGACTTCTCACCTAACGAGCAGTACTTC. Supplemented by reference TRBV19 and TRBJ2-7, the full variable domain reads DGGITQSPKYLFRKEGQNVTLSCEQNLNHDAMYWYRQDPGQGLRLIYYSQIVNDFQKGDIAEGYSVSREKKESFPLTVTSAQKNPTAFYLCASSMSDFSPNEQYFGPGTRLTVT.

The rearrangement joins TRBV12-3 or TRBV12-4 to TRBJ2-7; tentatively, D is TRBD1 or TRBD2 (5 bases each). V was pared by 6 bases and J by 0 bases, with 9 bases between. The CDR3 sequence is 13 residues long. The CDR3 loop reads CASRGVSSYEQYF. Here the CDR3 DNA reads TGTGCCAGCAGGGGGGTAAGCTCCTACGAGCAGTACTTC.

The gene calls are TRBV5-1 and TRBJ2-7, with D possibly matching TRBD2 (5 bases). Germline lookup yields CDR1 SGHRS and CDR2 YFSETQ. V was pared by 0 bases and J by 5 bases, with 12 bases between. The CDR3 loop spans 14 amino acids. The CDR3 DNA is TGCGCCAGCAGCTTGGCTCGGGATGGCCACGAGCAGTACTTC. Protein: CASSLARDGHEQYF.

This clonotype was observed many times. This chain connects TRBV5-5 to TRBJ1-1; perhaps TRBD1 as D (5 bases). Per the germline V gene, CDR1 is SGHKS and CDR2 is YYEKEE (reference sequence). The ends were cut back, 4 bases at V and 1 base at J, with 20 bases in the middle. The CDR3 runs 17 residues. The CDR3, as DNA: TGTGCCAGCAGCCCCGGAGCGGGGGTCCGGACGAACACTGAAGCTTTCTTT. Encoded protein: CASSPGAGVRTNTEAFF.

Only a few counts were recorded for this clonotype. The chain recombines TRBV29-1 with TRBJ2-5, with 13 nucleotides matching TRBD2. The CDR3 covers 15 residues. The germline CDR1 and CDR2 sequences are SQVTM and ANQGSEA. The trim removed 3 bases at V and 5 bases at J, leaving 6 bases unmatched. The CDR3 sequence is CSVDGLAGVWETQYF. CDR3 coding DNA: TGCAGCGTTGATGGACTAGCGGGAGTCTGGGAGACCCAGTACTTC. The variable domain in full, completed from reference TRBV29-1 and TRBJ2-5, reads SAVISQKPSRDICQRGTSLTIQCQVDSQVTMMFWYRQQPGQSLTLIATANQGSEATYESGFVIDKFPISRPNLTFSTLTVSNMSPEDSSIYLCSVDGLAGVWETQYFGPGTRLLVL.